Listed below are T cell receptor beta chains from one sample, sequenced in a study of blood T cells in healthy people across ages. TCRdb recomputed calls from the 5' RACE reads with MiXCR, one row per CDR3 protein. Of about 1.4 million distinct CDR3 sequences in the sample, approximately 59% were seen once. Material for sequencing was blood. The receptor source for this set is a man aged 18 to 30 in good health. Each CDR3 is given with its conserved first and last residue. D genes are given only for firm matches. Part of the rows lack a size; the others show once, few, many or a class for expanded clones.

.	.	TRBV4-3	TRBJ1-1	CASSQGLRYTEAFF	TGCGCCAGCAGCCAAGGTCTGCGTTACACTGAAGCTTTCTTT
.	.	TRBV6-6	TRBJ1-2	CASSYSAGNNYGYTF	TGTGCCAGCAGTTACTCGGCAGGGAATAACTATGGCTACACCTTC
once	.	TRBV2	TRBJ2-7	CASSPYRGTYEQYF	TGTGCCAGCAGCCCTTACCGGGGGACCTACGAGCAGTACTTC
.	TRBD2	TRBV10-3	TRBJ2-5	CAINGGGQETQYF	TGTGCCATCAACGGCGGGGGCCAAGAGACCCAGTACTTC
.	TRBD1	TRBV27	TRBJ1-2	CASSPGTAFYGYTF	TGTGCCAGCAGTCCCGGGACAGCCTTCTATGGCTACACCTTC
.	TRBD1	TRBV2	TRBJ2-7	CASSKDRGRDEQYF	TGTGCCAGCAGTAAAGACAGGGGGCGTGACGAGCAGTACTTC
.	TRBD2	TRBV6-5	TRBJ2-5	CASKRTSGVQETQYF	TGTGCCAGCAAACGGACTAGCGGGGTTCAAGAGACCCAGTACTTC
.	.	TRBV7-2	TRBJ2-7	CASSIRGGTSYEQYF	TGTGCCAGCAGCATTAGAGGCGGCACCAGCTACGAGCAGTACTTC
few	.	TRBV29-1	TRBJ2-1	CSAPRQGRDEQFF	TGCAGCGCCCCCAGGCAGGGGAGGGATGAGCAGTTCTTC
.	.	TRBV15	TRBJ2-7	CATSPRDSRMYEQYF	TGTGCCACCAGCCCACGGGACTCTAGGATGTACGAGCAGTACTTC
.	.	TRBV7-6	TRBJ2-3	CASSEKKEANPFTDTQYF	TGTGCCAGCAGCGAAAAGAAAGAAGCCAACCCCTTCACAGATACGCAGTATTTT
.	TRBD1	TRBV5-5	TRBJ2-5	CASSKTTGVGETQYF	TGTGCCAGCAGCAAAACAACAGGGGTTGGGGAGACCCAGTACTTC
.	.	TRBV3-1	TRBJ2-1	CASSQEGLPTHEQFF	TGTGCCAGCAGCCAAGAGGGACTCCCTACCCATGAGCAGTTCTTC
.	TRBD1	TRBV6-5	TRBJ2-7	CASRPRTGPYEQYF	TGTGCCAGCAGACCCCGGACAGGCCCCTACGAGCAGTACTTC
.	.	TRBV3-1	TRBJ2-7	CASSVGQPNEQYF	TGTGCCAGCAGCGTCGGACAGCCCAACGAGCAGTACTTC
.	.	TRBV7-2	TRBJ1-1	CASSKIRDTEAFF	TGTGCCAGCAGCAAGATCCGGGACACTGAAGCTTTCTTT
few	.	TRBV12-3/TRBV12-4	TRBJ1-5	CASSSYISQGPNQPQHF	TGTGCCAGCAGTTCTTACATCTCCCAGGGACCCAATCAGCCCCAGCATTTT
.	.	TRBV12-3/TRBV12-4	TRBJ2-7	CASSTSRDINEQYF	TGTGCCAGCAGTACCTCCCGGGACATTAACGAGCAGTACTTC
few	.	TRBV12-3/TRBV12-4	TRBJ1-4	CASSLDSWYDEGLFF	TGTGCCAGCAGTTTGGACAGTTGGTATGATGAGGGGCTGTTTTTT
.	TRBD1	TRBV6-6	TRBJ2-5	CASSYGTVPPKETQYF	TGTGCCAGCAGTTATGGGACAGTTCCCCCTAAAGAGACCCAGTACTTC
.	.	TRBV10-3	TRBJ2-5	CAISESGMEKTQYF	TGTGCCATCAGTGAGTCGGGGATGGAGAAGACCCAGTACTTC
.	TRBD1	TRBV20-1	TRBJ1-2	CSLTRGQGGYGYTF	TGCAGTTTGACCAGGGGACAGGGGGGCTATGGCTACACCTTC
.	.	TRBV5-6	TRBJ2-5	CASSSLRNQETQYF	TGTGCCAGCAGCTCTTTGAGAAACCAAGAGACCCAGTACTTC
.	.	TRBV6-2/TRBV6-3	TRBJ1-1	CASSYTYPGEEAFF	TGTGCCAGCAGTTACACATACCCAGGGGAGGAAGCTTTCTTT
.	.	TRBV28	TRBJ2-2	CASSFLVVGNTGELFF	TGTGCCAGCAGTTTTCTTGTAGTGGGGAACACCGGGGAGCTGTTTTTT
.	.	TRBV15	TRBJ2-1	CATSPKGDEQFF	TGTGCCACCAGCCCAAAGGGGGATGAGCAGTTCTTC
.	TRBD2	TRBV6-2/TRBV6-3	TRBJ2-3	CASSYEITSGADTQYF	TGTGCCAGCAGTTACGAGATTACTAGCGGTGCAGATACGCAGTATTTT
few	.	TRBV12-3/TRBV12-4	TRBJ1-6	CASSPGFKLHF	TGTGCCAGCAGTCCAGGGTTTAAACTCCACTTT
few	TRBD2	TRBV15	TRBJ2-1	CATSGLSGGYNEQFF	TGTGCCACCAGCGGTCTTAGCGGGGGATACAATGAGCAGTTCTTC
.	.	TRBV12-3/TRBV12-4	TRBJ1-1	CASSLPGAGYAFF	TGTGCCAGCAGTCTTCCCGGTGCGGGGTATGCTTTCTTT
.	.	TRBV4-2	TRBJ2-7	CASSQPPNYEQYF	TGTGCCAGCAGCCAACCCCCAAACTACGAGCAGTACTTC
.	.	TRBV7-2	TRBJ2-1	CASKVILGSYNEQFF	TGTGCCAGCAAAGTGATCCTAGGGTCCTACAATGAGCAGTTCTTC
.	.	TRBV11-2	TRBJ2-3	CASSLDPPSGGLRDTQYF	TGTGCCAGCAGCTTAGATCCCCCCTCTGGCGGGCTTAGGGATACGCAGTATTTT
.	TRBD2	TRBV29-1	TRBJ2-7	CSVAPGLAGGQREQYF	TGCAGCGTTGCCCCCGGACTAGCGGGGGGGCAGAGGGAGCAGTACTTC
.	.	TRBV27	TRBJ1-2	CASSLSPGDRYGYTF	TGTGCCAGCAGTTTAAGTCCAGGGGATCGCTATGGCTACACCTTC
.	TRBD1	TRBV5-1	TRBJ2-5	CASRPGQGVKYQETQYF	TGCGCCAGCAGACCTGGACAGGGTGTTAAGTACCAAGAGACCCAGTACTTC
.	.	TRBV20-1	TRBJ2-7	CSAPSIGAASDEQYF	TGCAGTGCTCCATCTATCGGGGCCGCCTCAGACGAGCAGTACTTC
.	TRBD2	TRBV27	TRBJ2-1	CASSLYGGGRNEQFF	TGTGCCAGCAGTTTATACGGGGGGGGTCGGAATGAGCAGTTCTTC
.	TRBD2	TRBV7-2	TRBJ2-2	CASSLDPGLAGMVGELFF	TGTGCCAGCAGCTTAGACCCGGGACTAGCGGGGATGGTCGGGGAGCTGTTTTTT
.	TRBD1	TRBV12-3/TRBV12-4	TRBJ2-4	CASSLLSGQGTLQYF	TGTGCCAGCAGTTTATTGTCGGGACAGGGGACCCTTCAGTACTTC
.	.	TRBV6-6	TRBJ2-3	CASRETSRADTQYF	TGTGCCAGCAGAGAGACCTCTCGGGCCGATACGCAGTATTTT
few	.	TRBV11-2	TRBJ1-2	CASSSVLKSYGYTF	TGTGCCAGCAGCTCAGTCCTTAAGAGTTACGGCTACACCTTC